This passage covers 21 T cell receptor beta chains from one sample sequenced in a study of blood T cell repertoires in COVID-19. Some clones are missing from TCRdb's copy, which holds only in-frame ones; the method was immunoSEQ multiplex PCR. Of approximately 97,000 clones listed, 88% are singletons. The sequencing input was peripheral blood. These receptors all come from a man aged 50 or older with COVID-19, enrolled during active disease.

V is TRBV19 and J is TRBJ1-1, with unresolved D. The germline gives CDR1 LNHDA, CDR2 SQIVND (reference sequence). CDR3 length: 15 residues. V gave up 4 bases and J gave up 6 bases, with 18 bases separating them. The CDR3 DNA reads TGTGCCAGTAGTACAACAGTGAATCTAAACTCTGAAGCTTTCTTT. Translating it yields CASSTTVNLNSEAFF.

CDR3 nucleotides: TGTGCCAGCAGTTTAAGTCAGGGAAGTCCTGGGGCCAACGTCCTGACTTTC. It specifies CASSLSQGSPGANVLTF. The V and J genes are TRBV28 and TRBJ2-6; perhaps TRBD1 as D (5 bases). The V and J ends lost 2 bases and 2 bases respectively, with 13 bases between them. The CDR3 extends over 17 amino acids. CDR1 MDHEN and CDR2 SYDVKM come from the germline V gene.

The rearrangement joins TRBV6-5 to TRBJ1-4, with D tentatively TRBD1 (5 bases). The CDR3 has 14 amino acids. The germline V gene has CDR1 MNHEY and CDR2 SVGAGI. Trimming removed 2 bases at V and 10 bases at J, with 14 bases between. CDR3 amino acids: CASSYEPRRGKLFF. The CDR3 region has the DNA TGTGCCAGCAGTTACGAGCCCCGTAGGGGAAAACTGTTTTTT.

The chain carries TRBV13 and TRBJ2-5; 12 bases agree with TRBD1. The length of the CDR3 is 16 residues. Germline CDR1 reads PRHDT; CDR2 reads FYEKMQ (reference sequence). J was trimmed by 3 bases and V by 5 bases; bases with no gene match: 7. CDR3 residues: CASSQRDRGREETQYF. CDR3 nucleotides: TGTGCCAGCAGCCAGCGGGACAGGGGGCGGGAAGAGACCCAGTACTTC.

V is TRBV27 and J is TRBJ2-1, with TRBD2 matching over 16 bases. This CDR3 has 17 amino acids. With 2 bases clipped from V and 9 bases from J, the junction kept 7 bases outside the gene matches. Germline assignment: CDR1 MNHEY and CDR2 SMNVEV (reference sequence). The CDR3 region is CASSLGTSGGALGEQFF. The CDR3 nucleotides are TGTGCCAGCAGTTTAGGGACTAGCGGGGGGGCCTTAGGTGAGCAGTTCTTC.

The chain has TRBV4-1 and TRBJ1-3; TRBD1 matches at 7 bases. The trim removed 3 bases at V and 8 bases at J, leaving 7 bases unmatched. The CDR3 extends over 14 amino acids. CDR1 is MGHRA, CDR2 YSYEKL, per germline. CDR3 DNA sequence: TGCGCCAGCAGCCATGACAGGGTTCGACACACCATATATTTT. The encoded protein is CASSHDRVRHTIYF.

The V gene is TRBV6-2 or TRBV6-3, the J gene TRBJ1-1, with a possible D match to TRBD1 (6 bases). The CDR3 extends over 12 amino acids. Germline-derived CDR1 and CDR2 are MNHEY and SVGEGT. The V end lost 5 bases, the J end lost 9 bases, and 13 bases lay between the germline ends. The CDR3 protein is CASSQQGGKAFF. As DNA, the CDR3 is TGTGCCAGCAGTCAACAGGGTGGTAAAGCTTTCTTT.

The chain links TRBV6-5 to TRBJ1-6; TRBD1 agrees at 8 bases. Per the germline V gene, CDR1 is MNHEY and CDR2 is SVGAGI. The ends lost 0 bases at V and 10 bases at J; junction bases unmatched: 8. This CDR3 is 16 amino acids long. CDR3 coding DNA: TGTGCCAGCAGTTACTCTAACGACAGGGGAACCTCACCCCTCCACTTT. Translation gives CASSYSNDRGTSPLHF.

CDR3 in DNA: TGTGCCAGCTCACCAGGGGCCAGCTACTTGGAGCAGTACTTC. Encoded protein: CASSPGASYLEQYF. The rearrangement joins TRBV18 to TRBJ2-7; TRBD1 might be the D (5 bases). Germline V CDR1 and CDR2: KGHSH, LQKENI. CDR3 size: 14 residues. Trimming shortened V by 2 bases and J by 7 bases, and 15 bases separated the two germline ends.

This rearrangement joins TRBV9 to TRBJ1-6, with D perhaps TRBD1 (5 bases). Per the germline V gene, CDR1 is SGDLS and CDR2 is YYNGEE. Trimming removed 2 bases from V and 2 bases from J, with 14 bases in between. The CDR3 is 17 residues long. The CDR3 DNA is TGTGCCAGCAGCGTGAACCAGGGTTCCCCCTATAATTCACCCCTCCACTTT. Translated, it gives CASSVNQGSPYNSPLHF.

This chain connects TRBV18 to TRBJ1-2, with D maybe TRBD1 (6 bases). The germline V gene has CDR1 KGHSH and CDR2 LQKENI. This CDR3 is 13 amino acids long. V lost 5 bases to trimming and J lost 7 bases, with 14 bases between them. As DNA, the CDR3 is TGTGCCAGCTCATCACTACAGGGTGGTGGCTACACCTTC. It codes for CASSSLQGGGYTF.

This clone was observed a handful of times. The CDR3 loop is CATEGQGFSGANVLTF. Here the CDR3 DNA reads TGTGCCACCGAGGGACAGGGTTTTTCTGGGGCCAACGTCCTGACTTTC. This chain joins TRBV10-3 and TRBJ2-6; TRBD1 agrees at 9 bases. The junction had 8 bases not matched to a gene; V was cut back by 10 bases and J by 1 base. This CDR3 is built from 16 residues. Germline lookup yields CDR1 ENHRY and CDR2 SYGVKD.

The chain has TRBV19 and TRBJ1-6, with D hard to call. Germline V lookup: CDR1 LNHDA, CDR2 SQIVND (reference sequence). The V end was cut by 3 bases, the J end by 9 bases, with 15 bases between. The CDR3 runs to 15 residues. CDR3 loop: CASSMGVRSASPLHF. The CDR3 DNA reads TGTGCCAGTAGTATGGGCGTACGATCAGCTTCACCCCTCCACTTT.

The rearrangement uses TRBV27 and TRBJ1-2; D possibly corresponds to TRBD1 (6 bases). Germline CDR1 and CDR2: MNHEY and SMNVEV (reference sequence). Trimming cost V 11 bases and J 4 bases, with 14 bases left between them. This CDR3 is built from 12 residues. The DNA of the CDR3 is TGTGCCCCCGCAGGGGCGGGCTATGGCTACACCTTC. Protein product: CAPAGAGYGYTF.

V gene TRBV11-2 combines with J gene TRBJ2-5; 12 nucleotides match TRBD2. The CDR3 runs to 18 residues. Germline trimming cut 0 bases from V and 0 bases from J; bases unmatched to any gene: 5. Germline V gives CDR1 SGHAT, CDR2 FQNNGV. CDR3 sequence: CASSLDRLAGANQETQYF. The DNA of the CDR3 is TGTGCCAGCAGCTTAGATCGACTAGCGGGGGCCAACCAAGAGACCCAGTACTTC. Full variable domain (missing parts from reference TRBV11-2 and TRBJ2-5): EAGVAQSPRYKIIEKRQSVAFWCNPISGHATLYWYQQILGQGPKLLIQFQNNGVVDDSQLPKDRFSAERLKGVDSTLKIQPAKLEDSAVYLCASSLDRLAGANQETQYFGPGTRLLVL.

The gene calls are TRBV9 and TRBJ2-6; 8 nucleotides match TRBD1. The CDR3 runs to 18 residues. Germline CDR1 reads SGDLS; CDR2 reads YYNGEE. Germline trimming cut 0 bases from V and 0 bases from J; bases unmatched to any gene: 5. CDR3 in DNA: TGTGCCAGCAGCGTAGACCCAGGGGGCTACTCTGGGGCCAACGTCCTGACTTTC. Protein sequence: CASSVDPGGYSGANVLTF.

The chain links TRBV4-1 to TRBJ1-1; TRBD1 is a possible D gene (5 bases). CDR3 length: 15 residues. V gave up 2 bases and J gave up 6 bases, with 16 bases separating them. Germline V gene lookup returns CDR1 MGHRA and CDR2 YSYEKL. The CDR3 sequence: CASSQKSGGLPEAFF. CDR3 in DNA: TGCGCCAGCAGCCAAAAATCCGGGGGACTACCTGAAGCTTTCTTT.

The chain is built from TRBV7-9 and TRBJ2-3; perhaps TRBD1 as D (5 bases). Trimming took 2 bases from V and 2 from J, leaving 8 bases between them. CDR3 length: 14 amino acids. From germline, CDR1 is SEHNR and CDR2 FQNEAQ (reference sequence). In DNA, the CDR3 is TGTGCCAGCAGCTTAACACAGGTCACAGATACGCAGTATTTT. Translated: CASSLTQVTDTQYF.

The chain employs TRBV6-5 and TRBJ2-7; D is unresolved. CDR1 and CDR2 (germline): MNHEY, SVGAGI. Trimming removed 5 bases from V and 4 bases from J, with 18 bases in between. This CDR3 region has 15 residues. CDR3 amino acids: CASSRPNYLGYEQYF. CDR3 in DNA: TGTGCCAGCAGTCGGCCGAACTACCTCGGGTACGAGCAGTACTTC.

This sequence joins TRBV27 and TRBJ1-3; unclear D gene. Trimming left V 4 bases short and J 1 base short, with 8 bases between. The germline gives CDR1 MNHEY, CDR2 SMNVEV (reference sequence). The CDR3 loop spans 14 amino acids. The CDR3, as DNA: TGTGCCAGCAGTTCAACGGGATCTGGAAACACCATATATTTT. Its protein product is CASSSTGSGNTIYF.

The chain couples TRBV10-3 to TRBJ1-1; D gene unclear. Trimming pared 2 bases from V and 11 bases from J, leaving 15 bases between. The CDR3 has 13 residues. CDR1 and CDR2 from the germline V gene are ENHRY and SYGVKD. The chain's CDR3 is CAISEEGMGEAFF. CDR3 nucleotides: TGTGCCATCAGTGAGGAGGGAATGGGAGAGGCTTTCTTT.